A selection of T cell receptor beta chains follows, all from one sample in a study of T-cell memory formation after mild COVID-19. TCRdb independently ran MiXCR on the 5' RACE reads; one entry per CDR3 protein. The data hold 300,000 to 400,000 distinct CDR3 sequences, with 15% observed a single time. The sample comprised PBMCs or a T cell subset sorted from them (not recorded which). These receptors all stem from a man aged 18-30 years who had mild COVID-19 (a few samples of this study predate the infection). Cell type and time point are not known. Each CDR3 is given with its conserved first and last residue. Fields, in order: J gene, D gene, clone size, V gene, CDR3 protein, CDR3 DNA. A D gene is named only where the DNA matches it firmly. Size is omitted from some rows. Given values are once, few, many or a class for expanded clones.

TRBJ2-4,TRBD1,-,TRBV4-3,CASSQDTGQGKNIQYF,TGCGCCAGCAGCCAAGATACGGGACAGGGCAAAAACATTCAGTACTTC
TRBJ2-5,-,-,TRBV6-2/TRBV6-3,CASRGSVETQYF,TGTGCCAGCAGAGGGAGCGTGGAGACCCAGTACTTC
TRBJ2-7,TRBD2,few,TRBV7-2,CASSSAGVAYEQYF,TGTGCCAGCAGCTCAGCGGGGGTGGCCTACGAGCAGTACTTC
TRBJ2-7,-,few,TRBV18,CASSPSLGRSYEQYF,TGTGCCAGCTCACCTTCTCTCGGCAGATCCTACGAGCAGTACTTC
TRBJ1-2,-,few,TRBV4-3,CASRGAGTTNYGYTF,TGCGCCAGCAGAGGGGCAGGGACCACGAACTATGGCTACACCTTC
TRBJ1-5,-,-,TRBV19,CASRQIAVRNQPQHF,TGTGCCAGTAGGCAGATAGCGGTGCGCAATCAGCCCCAGCATTTT
TRBJ2-1,TRBD2,many,TRBV5-1,CASSLGTSGYNEQFF,TGCGCCAGCAGCTTGGGGACTAGCGGTTACAATGAGCAGTTCTTC
TRBJ1-1,TRBD1,many,TRBV6-2/TRBV6-3,CASSRQGGGTEAFF,TGTGCCAGCAGCCGACAGGGAGGTGGGACTGAAGCTTTCTTT
TRBJ2-5,TRBD1,many,TRBV5-5,CASSLSGSPTGQETQYF,TGTGCCAGCAGCTTATCGGGTAGCCCGACAGGGCAAGAGACCCAGTACTTC
TRBJ1-5,-,few,TRBV12-3/TRBV12-4,CASSLAQQGNQPQHF,TGTGCCAGCAGTTTAGCGCAGCAGGGCAATCAGCCCCAGCATTTT
TRBJ2-5,-,-,TRBV5-4,CASRPGAEGETQYF,TGTGCCAGCAGGCCCGGGGCCGAGGGAGAGACCCAGTACTTC
TRBJ2-2,TRBD1,many,TRBV4-3,CASSQEHTGGGKAGELFF,TGCGCCAGCAGCCAAGAGCACACAGGGGGCGGAAAAGCCGGGGAGCTGTTTTTT
TRBJ2-7,-,many,TRBV5-1,CASSLTESYEQYF,TGCGCCAGCAGTTTGACCGAGTCCTACGAGCAGTACTTC
TRBJ2-5,-,few,TRBV7-2,CASSGQGWETQYF,TGTGCCAGCAGCGGTCAGGGATGGGAGACCCAGTACTTC
TRBJ2-2,-,few,TRBV5-1,CASSLERNTGELFF,TGCGCCAGCAGCTTGGAGCGGAACACCGGGGAGCTGTTTTTT
TRBJ1-5,-,-,TRBV28,CASSSDSVNQPQHF,TGTGCCAGCAGTTCAGACAGCGTAAATCAGCCCCAGCATTTT
TRBJ2-7,TRBD1,few,TRBV11-2,CASSPGTGNYEQYF,TGTGCCAGCAGCCCAGGGACAGGGAACTACGAGCAGTACTTC
TRBJ1-2,-,few,TRBV20-1,CSARPGANYGYTF,TGCAGTGCTCGCCCAGGAGCCAACTATGGCTACACCTTC
TRBJ1-1,TRBD1,-,TRBV6-2/TRBV6-3,CASSYLGTASLLFPEAFF,TGTGCCAGCAGTTACTTAGGGACAGCCTCCTTGTTGTTCCCTGAAGCTTTCTTT
TRBJ2-3,-,many,TRBV2,CASKDPLGWSTDTQYF,TGTGCCAGCAAGGACCCACTAGGTTGGAGCACAGATACGCAGTATTTT
TRBJ2-6,TRBD1,-,TRBV5-1,CASGMTGVGANVLTF,TGCGCCAGCGGGATGACAGGGGTCGGGGCCAACGTCCTGACTTTC
TRBJ1-2,TRBD1,-,TRBV7-2,CASSHPGTAYGYTF,TGTGCCAGCAGCCACCCCGGGACAGCCTATGGCTACACCTTC
TRBJ1-2,-,-,TRBV28,CASSPVNRAYGYTF,TGTGCCAGCAGCCCCGTGAACAGGGCTTATGGCTACACCTTC
TRBJ2-1,TRBD2,few,TRBV24-1,CATGEGLSQFF,TGTGCCACAGGGGAGGGCTTGTCCCAATTCTTC